A single sample gave rise to the 21 T cell receptor beta chains below, sequenced in a study of blood T cell repertoires in COVID-19. TCRdb keeps only in-frame clones here, not all; method: immunoSEQ multiplex PCR. The sample lists about 320,000 clones, 90% occurring once. Sequenced input: PBMCs or T cells enriched from blood (not recorded which). The receptors originated from a man aged 55-75 years who had recovered from COVID-19.

The genes are TRBV6-2 or TRBV6-3 and TRBJ1-2; 8 nucleotides match TRBD1. In germline, CDR1 is MNHEY, CDR2 SVGEGT. The V and J ends lost 2 bases and 2 bases, in that order; junction bases with no gene match: 7. The CDR3 length is 16 residues. CDR3 bases: TGTGCCAGCAGTTACGGGGACAGGTACACGAACTATGGCTACACCTTC. Translation: CASSYGDRYTNYGYTF.

The V and J genes are TRBV20-1 and TRBJ2-5; unclear D gene. V lost 3 bases to trimming and J lost 2 bases, with 7 bases between them. The length of the CDR3 is 12 residues. CDR1 is DFQATT and CDR2 is SNEGSKA in the germline V gene (reference sequence). CDR3 bases: TGCAGTGCTAGTTCACTACAAGAGACCCAGTACTTC. It encodes CSASSLQETQYF.

The CDR3 spells CASSIQGSTEAFF. The CDR3 DNA reads TGTGCCAGCAGCATACAGGGTTCCACTGAAGCTTTCTTT. This rearrangement joins TRBV5-5 to TRBJ1-1, with D possibly TRBD1 on 6 matching bases. CDR1 and CDR2 from the germline V gene are SGHKS and YYEKEE (reference sequence). V lost 4 bases to trimming and J lost 4 bases, with 11 bases between them. The CDR3 is made up of 13 amino acids.

V and J are TRBV7-9 and TRBJ2-2, with a possible D match to TRBD2 (6 bases). The ends were cut back, 10 bases at V and 6 bases at J, with 18 bases in the middle. CDR1 is SEHNR and CDR2 is FQNEAQ in the germline V gene (reference sequence). CDR3 size: 14 residues. The CDR3 DNA reads as TGTGCCACCGGAGGGGACGGGGCGGCCGGGGAGCTGTTTTTT. Its translation is CATGGDGAAGELFF.

This clone came up once. This chain uses TRBV12-3 or TRBV12-4 with TRBJ1-1; no reliable D call. The germline V and J ends were trimmed by 7 bases and 11 bases, with 20 bases remaining between them. The CDR3 covers 13 residues. The CDR3 bases are TGTGCCAGCACAATCTGGCCCGCGGGTGCGGCTTTCTTT. It codes for CASTIWPAGAAFF.

This clone was seen many times. V is TRBV19 and J is TRBJ2-3; D may be TRBD2 (5 bases). This CDR3 has 12 residues. The V and J ends lost 8 bases and 2 bases respectively, with 8 bases between them. Germline CDR1 and CDR2: LNHDA and SQIVND (reference sequence). In DNA, the CDR3 is TGTGCCAGTGGACTCGACACAGATACGCAGTATTTT. Encoded protein: CASGLDTDTQYF.

The chain uses TRBV5-1 and TRBJ2-2; TRBD1 is a possible D gene (5 bases). The length of the CDR3 is 14 residues. The germline V gene encodes CDR1 SGHRS and CDR2 YFSETQ. V gave up 7 bases and J gave up 1 base, with 11 bases separating them. CDR3 sequence (DNA): TGCGCCAGCCGGCCAGGGATGAACACCGGGGAGCTGTTTTTT. It yields the protein CASRPGMNTGELFF. Full variable domain (remainder filled in from reference TRBV5-1 and TRBJ2-2): KAGVTQTPRYLIKTRGQQVTLSCSPISGHRSVSWYQQTPGQGLQFLFEYFSETQRNKGNFPGRFSGRQFSNSRSEMNVSTLELGDSALYLCASRPGMNTGELFFGEGSRLTVL.

CDR3 protein: CASSVGQQNTEAFF. CDR3 in DNA: TGTGCCAGCAGCGTAGGGCAACAGAACACTGAAGCTTTCTTT. The J gene is TRBJ1-1, the V gene TRBV9; D unresolved. Germline values: CDR1 SGDLS, CDR2 YYNGEE. Trimming removed 0 bases from V and 1 base from J, with 7 bases in between. This CDR3 comprises 14 residues.

The chain uses TRBV6-5 and TRBJ1-3; D is uncertain. CDR1 is MNHEY, CDR2 SVGAGI, per germline. The germline V and J ends were trimmed by 0 bases and 1 base, with 4 bases remaining between them. The CDR3 extends over 14 amino acids. Here the CDR3 reads CASSYSQSGNTIYF. CDR3 bases: TGTGCCAGCAGTTACTCACAATCTGGAAACACCATATATTTT.

V usage is TRBV19 and J usage is TRBJ1-5; TRBD1 matches 8 bases. Germline lookup yields CDR1 LNHDA and CDR2 SQIVND (reference sequence). This CDR3 is 16 amino acids long. The V and J ends lost 5 bases and 7 bases, in that order; junction bases with no gene match: 13. CDR3 protein: CASSEPGQASKQPQHF. The CDR3 DNA follows: TGTGCCAGTAGTGAGCCGGGACAGGCTTCCAAACAGCCCCAGCATTTT.

The chain couples TRBV3-1 (or the pseudogene TRBV3-2) to TRBJ1-1; unclear D gene. This CDR3 has 15 residues. V dropped 0 bases and J dropped 8 bases, with 16 bases sitting between them. Germline V CDR1 and CDR2: LGHDT, YNNKEL (reference sequence). The CDR3, as DNA: TGTGCCAGCAGCCAAGATATCGGCAGGTCAAGAGAAGCTTTCTTT. Encoded protein: CASSQDIGRSREAFF.

The chain recombines TRBV7-9 with TRBJ1-5; the D gene is possibly TRBD1 (5 bases). The CDR3 has 17 amino acids. Germline loops: CDR1 SEHNR, CDR2 FQNEAQ (reference sequence). Trimming stripped 3 bases from V and 2 bases from J, with 17 bases between. DNA for the CDR3: TGTGCCAGCAGCTTTTTGGGGCCAGCGGGCGGCAATCAGCCCCAGCATTTT. This encodes CASSFLGPAGGNQPQHF.

This clone appeared a single time. This chain's CDR3 is CASVSSGNTIYF. DNA of the CDR3: TGTGCCAGCGTTAGCTCTGGAAACACCATATATTTT. The genes are TRBV7-9 and TRBJ1-3; D remains ambiguous. Germline CDR1 is SEHNR and CDR2 is FQNEAQ (reference sequence). V was trimmed by 8 bases and J by 0 bases, leaving 5 bases between them. CDR3 length: 12 residues.

There are a few counts of this clone. The chain uses TRBV5-4 and TRBJ2-1, with 8 bases lining up with TRBD1. V was pared by 2 bases and J by 9 bases, with 7 bases of the junction left unmatched. Germline CDR1 and CDR2: SGHNT and YYREEE (reference sequence). The CDR3 is 14 amino acids. The DNA of the CDR3 is TGTGCCAGCAGCTTAGGACAGGGCAACGGTGAGCAGTTCTTC. This gives the protein CASSLGQGNGEQFF.

The CDR3 region is CASSQSSGGAYEQFF. The CDR3 nucleotides are TGTGCCAGCAGCCAAAGCAGCGGGGGGGCCTATGAGCAGTTCTTC. This chain uses TRBV3-1 (or the pseudogene TRBV3-2) with TRBJ2-1; 10 bases line up with TRBD2. The CDR3 is made up of 15 amino acids. J was trimmed by 8 bases and V by 2 bases; bases with no gene match: 6. The germline gives CDR1 LGHDT, CDR2 YNNKEL (reference sequence).

J is TRBJ1-5 and V is TRBV30; tentatively, D is TRBD1 (5 bases). There are 16 residues in the CDR3. V was trimmed by 0 bases and J by 1 base, leaving 13 bases between them. In germline, CDR1 is GTSNPN, CDR2 SVGIG (reference sequence). CDR3 DNA sequence: TGTGCCTGGAGTGTACCCGGGGGTACGAGCAATCAGCCCCAGCATTTT. This translates into CAWSVPGGTSNQPQHF.

This chain uses TRBV6-2 or TRBV6-3 with TRBJ1-2; TRBD1 agrees at 9 bases. The CDR3 is 19 amino acids. CDR1 is MNHEY, CDR2 SVGEGT, per germline. V shed 2 bases and J 4 bases; nucleotides not matched to a gene: 17. The CDR3 region is CASSYAPGTGPFTIYGYTF. In nucleotides, the CDR3 is TGTGCCAGCAGTTACGCCCCCGGGACAGGGCCCTTCACGATCTATGGCTACACCTTC.

This sequence joins TRBV5-5 and TRBJ2-7; D call uncertain. V lost 2 bases, J lost 3 bases, and 3 bases lay in between. The length of the CDR3 is 11 residues. Germline-derived CDR1 and CDR2 are SGHKS and YYEKEE (reference sequence). The CDR3 DNA follows: TGTGCCAGCAGCTTTAACTACGAGCAGTACTTC. Translation gives CASSFNYEQYF.

V usage is TRBV5-4 and J usage is TRBJ2-5, with 7 positions matching TRBD2. The V gene's germline CDR1 is SGHNT and CDR2 YYREEE (reference sequence). This CDR3 is built from 13 residues. V gave up 2 bases and J gave up 3 bases; unmatched junction bases: 1. Written as DNA, the CDR3 is TGTGCCAGCAGCTTTGGGGGGGAAGAGACCCAGTACTTC. The encoded protein is CASSFGGEETQYF.

The CDR3 protein is CASSASYQPQHF. CDR3 coding DNA: TGTGCCAGCAGCGCCAGTTATCAGCCCCAGCATTTT. The chain combines TRBV2 with TRBJ1-5, with D unclear. The V gene lost 6 bases and the J gene lost 5 bases, with 8 bases spanning the gap. The CDR3 runs to 12 residues. Germline lookup yields CDR1 SNHLY and CDR2 FYNNEI.

The CDR3 region is CASSQGTGNLNSPLHF. CDR3 sequence (DNA): TGCGCCAGCAGCCAAGGAACCGGGAACCTCAATTCACCCCTCCACTTT. This chain uses TRBV4-3 with TRBJ1-6, with D uncertain. The CDR3 is made up of 16 amino acids. Germline V gene data show CDR1 as LGHNA and CDR2 as YSLEER. Trimming stripped 1 base from V and 7 bases from J, with 14 bases between.